Sequencing of this TCR beta chain was carried out in a study of T cells after yellow fever vaccination. Across the whole study: The fractions with low cell numbers were processed using SMART-Seq v4 Ultra Low Input.

This clonotype was observed a handful of times. Per the germline V gene, CDR1 is SEHNR and CDR2 is FQNEAQ (reference sequence). The CDR3 totals 10 residues. V was cut by 10 bases and J by 8 bases, with 11 bases left in between. Template switching with 5'RACE generated the TCR cDNA and added a universal primer site and UMIs. Via MiXCR, TCRdb re-called the 5' RACE reads, giving one row per CDR3 protein. The profile shows just under 600,000 distinct CDR3 sequences, roughly 14% of them singletons. This receptor was identified in a man younger than 40 who received the YFV17D yellow fever vaccine. The material was PBMCs, obtained on the day of the yellow fever booster vaccination. This chain connects TRBV7-9 to TRBJ2-5, with TRBD2 as a possible D gene (5 bases). CDR3 loop: CATAGVTQYF. Here the CDR3 DNA reads TGTGCCACCGCCGGGGTAACCCAGTACTTC.